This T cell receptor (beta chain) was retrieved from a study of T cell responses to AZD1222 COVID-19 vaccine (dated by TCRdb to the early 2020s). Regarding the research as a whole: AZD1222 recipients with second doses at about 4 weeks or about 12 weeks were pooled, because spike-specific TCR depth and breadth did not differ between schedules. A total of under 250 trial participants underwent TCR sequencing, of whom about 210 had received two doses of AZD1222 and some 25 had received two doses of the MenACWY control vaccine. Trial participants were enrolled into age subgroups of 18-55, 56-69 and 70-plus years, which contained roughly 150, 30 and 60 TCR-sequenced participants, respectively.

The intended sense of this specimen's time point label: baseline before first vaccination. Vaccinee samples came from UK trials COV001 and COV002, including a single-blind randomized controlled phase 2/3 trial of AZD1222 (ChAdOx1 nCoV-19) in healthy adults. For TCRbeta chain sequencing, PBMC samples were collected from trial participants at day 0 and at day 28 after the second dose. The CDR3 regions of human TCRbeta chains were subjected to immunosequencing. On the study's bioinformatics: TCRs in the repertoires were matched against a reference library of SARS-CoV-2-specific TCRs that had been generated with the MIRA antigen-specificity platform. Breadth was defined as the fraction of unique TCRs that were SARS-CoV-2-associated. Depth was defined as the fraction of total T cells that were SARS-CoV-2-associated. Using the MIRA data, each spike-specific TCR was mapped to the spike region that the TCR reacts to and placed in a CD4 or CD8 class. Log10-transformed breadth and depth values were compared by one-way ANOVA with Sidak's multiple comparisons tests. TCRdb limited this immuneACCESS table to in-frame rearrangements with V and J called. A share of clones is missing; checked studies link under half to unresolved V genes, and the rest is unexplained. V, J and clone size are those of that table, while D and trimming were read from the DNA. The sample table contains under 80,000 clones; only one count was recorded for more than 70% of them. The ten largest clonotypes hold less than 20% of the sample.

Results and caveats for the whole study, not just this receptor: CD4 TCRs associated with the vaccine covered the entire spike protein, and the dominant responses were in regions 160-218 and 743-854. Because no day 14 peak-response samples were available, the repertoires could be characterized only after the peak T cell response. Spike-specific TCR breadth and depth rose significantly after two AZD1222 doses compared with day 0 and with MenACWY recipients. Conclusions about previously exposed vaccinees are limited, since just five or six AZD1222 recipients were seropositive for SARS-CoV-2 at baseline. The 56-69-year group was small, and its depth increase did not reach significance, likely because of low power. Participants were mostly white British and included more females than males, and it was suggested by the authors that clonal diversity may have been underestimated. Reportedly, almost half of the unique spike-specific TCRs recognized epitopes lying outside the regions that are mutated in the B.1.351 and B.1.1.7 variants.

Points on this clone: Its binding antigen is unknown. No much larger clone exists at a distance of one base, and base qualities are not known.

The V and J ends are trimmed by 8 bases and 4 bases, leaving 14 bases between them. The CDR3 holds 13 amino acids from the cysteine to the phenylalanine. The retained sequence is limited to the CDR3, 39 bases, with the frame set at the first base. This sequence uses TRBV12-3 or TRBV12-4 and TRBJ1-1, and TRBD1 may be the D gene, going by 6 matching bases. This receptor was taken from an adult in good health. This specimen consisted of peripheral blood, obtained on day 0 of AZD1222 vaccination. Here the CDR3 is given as CASESGGGTEAFF. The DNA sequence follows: TGTGCCAGCGAAAGCGGGGGCGGCACTGAAGCTTTCTTT.